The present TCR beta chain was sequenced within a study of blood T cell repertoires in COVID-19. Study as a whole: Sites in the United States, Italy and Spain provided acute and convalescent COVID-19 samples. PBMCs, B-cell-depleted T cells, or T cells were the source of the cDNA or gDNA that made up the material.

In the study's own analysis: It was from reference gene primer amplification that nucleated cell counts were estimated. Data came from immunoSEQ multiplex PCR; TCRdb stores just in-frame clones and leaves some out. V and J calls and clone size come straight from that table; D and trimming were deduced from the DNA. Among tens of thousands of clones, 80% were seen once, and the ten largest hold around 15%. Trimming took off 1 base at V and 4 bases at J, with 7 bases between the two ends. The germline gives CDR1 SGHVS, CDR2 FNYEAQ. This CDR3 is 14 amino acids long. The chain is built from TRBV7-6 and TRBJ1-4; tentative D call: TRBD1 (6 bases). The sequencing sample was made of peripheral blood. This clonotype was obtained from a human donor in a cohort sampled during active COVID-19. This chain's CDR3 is CASSLEGGNEKLFF. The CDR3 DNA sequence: TGTGCCAGCAGCTTAGAAGGGGGTAATGAAAAACTGTTTTTT.